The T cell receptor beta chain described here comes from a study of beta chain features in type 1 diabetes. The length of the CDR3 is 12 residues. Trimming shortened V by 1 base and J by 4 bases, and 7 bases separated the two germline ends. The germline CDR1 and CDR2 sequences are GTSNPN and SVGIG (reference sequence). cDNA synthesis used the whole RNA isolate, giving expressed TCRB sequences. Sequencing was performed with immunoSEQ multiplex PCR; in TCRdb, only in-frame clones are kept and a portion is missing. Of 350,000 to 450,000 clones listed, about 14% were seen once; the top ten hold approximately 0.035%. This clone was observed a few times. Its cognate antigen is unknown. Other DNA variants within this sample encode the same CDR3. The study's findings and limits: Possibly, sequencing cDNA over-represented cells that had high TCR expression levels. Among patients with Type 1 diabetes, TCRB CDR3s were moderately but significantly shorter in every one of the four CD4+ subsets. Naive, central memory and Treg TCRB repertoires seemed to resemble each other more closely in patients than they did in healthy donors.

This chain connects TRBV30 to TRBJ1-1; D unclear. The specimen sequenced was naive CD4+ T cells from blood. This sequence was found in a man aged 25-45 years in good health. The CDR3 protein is CAWSGGGTEAFF. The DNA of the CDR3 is TGTGCCTGGAGTGGTGGAGGCACTGAAGCTTTCTTT.